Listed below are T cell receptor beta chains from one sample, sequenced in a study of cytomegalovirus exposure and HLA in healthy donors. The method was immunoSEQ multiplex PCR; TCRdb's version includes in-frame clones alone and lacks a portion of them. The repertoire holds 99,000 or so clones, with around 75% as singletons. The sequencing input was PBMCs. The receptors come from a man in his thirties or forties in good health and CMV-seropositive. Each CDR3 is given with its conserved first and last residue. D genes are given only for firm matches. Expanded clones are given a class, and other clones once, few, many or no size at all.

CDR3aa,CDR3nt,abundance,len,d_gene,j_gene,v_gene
CASSIALGGLNTEAFF,TGTGCCAGTAGTATAGCCTTGGGAGGATTGAACACTGAAGCTTTCTTT,NA,16,NA,TRBJ1-1,TRBV19
CASSFPYRVSGNTIYF,TGCGCCAGCAGCTTTCCCTACAGGGTCTCTGGAAACACCATATATTTT,NA,16,NA,TRBJ1-3,TRBV5-1
CASSELGVGTEAFF,TGTGCCAGCAGTGAATTAGGAGTGGGTACTGAAGCTTTCTTT,NA,14,NA,TRBJ1-1,TRBV6-1
CASSEARRGAPDTQYF,TGTGCCAGCAGTGAAGCTCGGCGGGGGGCCCCAGATACGCAGTATTTT,NA,16,TRBD2,TRBJ2-3,TRBV6-1
CASSQGARSPLHF,TGTGCCAGCTCACAGGGGGCGCGTTCACCCCTCCACTTT,NA,13,TRBD1,TRBJ1-6,TRBV18
CASSVGQGWTEAFF,TGTGCCAGCAGCGTTGGACAGGGCTGGACTGAAGCTTTCTTT,NA,14,TRBD1,TRBJ1-1,TRBV7-2
CASSNQLQGTGTDTQYF,TGCGCCAGCAGCAACCAGTTACAGGGAACCGGCACAGATACGCAGTATTTT,NA,17,NA,TRBJ2-3,TRBV5-1
CASGPWTGGGGNTIYF,TGTGCCAGCGGTCCATGGACAGGGGGCGGTGGAAACACCATATATTTT,once,16,TRBD1,TRBJ1-3,TRBV9
CAWSGAETQYF,TGTGCCTGGAGTGGCGCGGAGACCCAGTACTTC,NA,11,NA,TRBJ2-5,TRBV30
CASSLAGSPLHF,TGTGCCAGCAGTTTGGCGGGTTCACCCCTCCACTTT,few,12,NA,TRBJ1-6,TRBV28
CASSNSDRQGSYEQYF,TGTGCCAGCAGCAACTCGGACAGACAGGGCTCCTACGAGCAGTACTTC,NA,16,TRBD1,TRBJ2-7,TRBV7-8
CASSQGGAGANVLTF,TGTGCCAGCAGCCAAGGGGGGGCTGGGGCCAACGTCCTGACTTTC,few,15,NA,TRBJ2-6,TRBV14
CASSGIAGGYEQYF,TGTGCCAGCAGTGGAATAGCGGGGGGCTACGAGCAGTACTTC,NA,14,TRBD2,TRBJ2-7,TRBV28
CASSLLAGVETQYF,TGTGCCAGCAGCTTACTAGCGGGGGTTGAGACCCAGTACTTC,NA,14,TRBD2,TRBJ2-5,TRBV7-9
CAWSAPWDTYYEQYF,TGTGCCTGGAGTGCGCCCTGGGACACCTACTACGAGCAGTACTTC,NA,15,NA,TRBJ2-7,TRBV30
CSVVGGSGQSTDTQYF,TGCAGCGTGGTCGGTGGTAGCGGGCAAAGCACAGATACGCAGTATTTT,NA,16,TRBD2,TRBJ2-3,TRBV29-1
CASMRTGENSYEQYF,TGTGCCAGCATGAGGACAGGGGAAAACTCCTACGAGCAGTACTTC,NA,15,TRBD1,TRBJ2-7,TRBV6-1
CASSRLVGTDTQYF,TGCGCCAGCAGCCGACTAGTCGGCACAGATACGCAGTATTTT,NA,14,NA,TRBJ2-3,TRBV5-1
CAWSVGVSANEKLFF,TGTGCCTGGAGTGTCGGGGTATCAGCTAATGAAAAACTGTTTTTT,NA,15,NA,TRBJ1-4,TRBV30
CASSLEGPGGAHYEQYF,TGCGCCAGCAGCTTGGAGGGGCCAGGGGGCGCCCACTACGAGCAGTACTTC,few,17,TRBD1,TRBJ2-7,TRBV5-1
CASLVQGDSPLHF,TGTGCCAGTCTTGTCCAGGGGGATTCACCCCTCCACTTT,NA,13,TRBD1,TRBJ1-6,TRBV2
CAPYWHPDRDTEAFF,TGTGCCCCTTACTGGCACCCAGACAGAGACACTGAAGCTTTCTTT,NA,15,NA,TRBJ1-1,TRBV21-1
CASSQEWEDYEQYF,TGCGCCAGCAGCCAAGAATGGGAGGACTACGAGCAGTACTTC,NA,14,NA,TRBJ2-7,TRBV4-3
CAIREQAVGNSPLHF,TGTGCCATCAGAGAACAGGCCGTCGGGAATTCACCCCTCCACTTT,NA,15,NA,TRBJ1-6,TRBV10-3
CASSFINGAEYF,TGTGCCAGCAGCTTTATCAACGGAGCAGAGTACTTC,NA,12,NA,TRBJ2-7,TRBV5-4
CAWSVGQGNYGYTF,TGTGCCTGGAGTGTGGGGCAGGGGAACTATGGCTACACCTTC,once,14,NA,TRBJ1-2,TRBV30
CASNPTGDGNTIYF,TGTGCCAGCAATCCAACAGGGGATGGAAACACCATATATTTT,NA,14,TRBD1,TRBJ1-3,TRBV6-5
CASSPGPQRGRSTDTQYF,TGCGCCAGCAGCCCCGGGCCCCAGCGGGGGAGAAGCACAGATACGCAGTATTTT,once,18,TRBD2,TRBJ2-3,TRBV4-1
CASTDGQGETGELFF,TGTGCCAGCACTGACGGACAGGGGGAAACCGGGGAGCTGTTTTTT,NA,15,TRBD1,TRBJ2-2,TRBV6-5
CASSLQGAAEAFF,TGTGCCAGCAGCTTACAGGGGGCGGCTGAAGCTTTCTTT,NA,13,TRBD1,TRBJ1-1,TRBV7-9
CASSPAQRQLGDTQYF,TGTGCCAGCAGCCCGGCCCAGAGACAACTGGGAGATACGCAGTATTTT,NA,16,NA,TRBJ2-3,TRBV7-9
CASSETGFRSYEQYF,TGTGCCAGTAGCGAGACCGGGTTTCGCTCCTACGAGCAGTACTTC,NA,15,NA,TRBJ2-7,TRBV19
CASIPTGLADTQYF,TGTGCCAGCATCCCGACAGGGCTGGCGGATACGCAGTATTTT,NA,14,TRBD1,TRBJ2-3,TRBV28
CASSSSQGNTEAFF,TGCGCCAGCAGCTCCTCACAGGGGAACACTGAAGCTTTCTTT,few,14,NA,TRBJ1-1,TRBV5-1
CASDPGGPGELFF,TGTGCTAGTGACCCAGGGGGCCCCGGGGAGCTGTTTTTT,NA,13,TRBD1,TRBJ2-2,TRBV12-5
CASSGPGGFGTDTQYF,TGTGCCAGCAGCGGCCCCGGGGGATTTGGCACAGATACGCAGTATTTT,NA,16,NA,TRBJ2-3,TRBV2
CASSLEGGFQETQYF,TGCGCCAGCAGCTTGGAAGGGGGCTTTCAAGAGACCCAGTACTTC,NA,15,TRBD1,TRBJ2-5,TRBV5-1
CASSPTSWGETQYF,TGTGCCAGCAGCCCAACTAGCTGGGGAGAGACCCAGTACTTC,NA,14,NA,TRBJ2-5,TRBV7-2
CASSSARAPHYGYTF,TGTGCCAGCAGCTCCGCGCGGGCACCACACTATGGCTACACCTTC,once,15,NA,TRBJ1-2,TRBV7-9
CASSPIQGSGELFF,TGTGCCAGCAGCCCTATACAGGGGTCCGGGGAGCTGTTTTTT,few,14,TRBD1,TRBJ2-2,TRBV5-5
CASSRTPQDWKYF,TGTGCCAGCAGCCGTACTCCACAGGATTGGAAGTACTTC,NA,13,NA,TRBJ2-7,TRBV11-2
CASSSRTGPLGGYTF,TGTGCCAGCAGCTCTAGGACAGGGCCTCTAGGTGGCTACACCTTC,NA,15,TRBD1,TRBJ1-2,TRBV5-4
CAWSYGRANNEKLFF,TGTGCCTGGAGCTATGGGCGGGCGAATAATGAAAAACTGTTTTTT,NA,15,NA,TRBJ1-4,TRBV30
CASSRGNRGADEKLFF,TGTGCCAGCAGTAGGGGGAACAGGGGGGCGGATGAAAAACTGTTTTTT,NA,16,TRBD1,TRBJ1-4,TRBV28
CAISEVTYEQYF,TGTGCCATCAGTGAGGTTACCTACGAGCAGTACTTC,NA,12,NA,TRBJ2-7,TRBV10-3
CASRNRVNTGELFF,TGCGCCAGCAGGAACAGGGTCAACACCGGGGAGCTGTTTTTT,NA,14,NA,TRBJ2-2,TRBV5-1
CASSQRLERGGRNEQFF,TGCGCCAGCAGCCAACGACTGGAGCGGGGGGGGCGGAATGAGCAGTTCTTC,NA,17,TRBD2,TRBJ2-1,TRBV4-3
CASSLAFTSGGADTQYF,TGTGCCAGCAGCTTAGCGTTTACTAGCGGGGGGGCAGATACGCAGTATTTT,NA,17,TRBD2,TRBJ2-3,TRBV7-2
CASTPGDRGGGYTF,TGTGCCAGTACCCCAGGGGACAGGGGTGGTGGCTACACCTTC,NA,14,TRBD1,TRBJ1-2,TRBV19
CASYTSGTGTYYEQYF,TGTGCCAGCTACACATCCGGGACAGGGACCTACTACGAGCAGTACTTC,NA,16,TRBD1,TRBJ2-7,TRBV28
CAISDPQGGNQPQHF,TGTGCCATCAGTGACCCCCAGGGTGGCAATCAGCCCCAGCATTTT,NA,15,NA,TRBJ1-5,TRBV10-3
CASSFQGSYNSPLHF,TGTGCCAGCAGTTTCCAGGGGTCCTATAATTCACCCCTCCACTTT,few,15,NA,TRBJ1-6,TRBV28
CASSGKQGSLSGYTF,TGTGCCAGCAGCGGGAAACAGGGATCCCTGAGTGGCTACACCTTC,NA,15,NA,TRBJ1-2,TRBV9
CASSGGLAGGNTQYF,TGTGCCAGCAGTGGTGGACTAGCGGGGGGTAATACGCAGTATTTT,NA,15,TRBD2,TRBJ2-3,TRBV2
CAWKAGWPGELFF,TGTGCCTGGAAGGCAGGGTGGCCCGGGGAGCTGTTTTTT,NA,13,NA,TRBJ2-2,TRBV30
CASSLEPGGPSADTQYF,TGCGCCAGCAGCTTGGAGCCCGGGGGGCCCTCAGCGGATACGCAGTATTTT,NA,17,NA,TRBJ2-3,TRBV5-1
CASSIIGTSNYGYTF,TGCGCCAGCAGCATAATTGGGACATCCAACTATGGCTACACCTTC,NA,15,NA,TRBJ1-2,TRBV4-1
CASSQPRTSGTYEQYF,TGCGCCAGCAGCCAACCTCGGACTAGCGGGACCTACGAGCAGTACTTC,NA,16,TRBD2,TRBJ2-7,TRBV4-1
CASRVRDNQPQHF,TGTGCCAGCAGGGTGAGGGACAATCAGCCCCAGCATTTT,NA,13,NA,TRBJ1-5,TRBV28
CASTPSTGGNTEAFF,TGTGCCAGCACTCCTTCGACAGGGGGGAACACTGAAGCTTTCTTT,NA,15,TRBD1,TRBJ1-1,TRBV25-1